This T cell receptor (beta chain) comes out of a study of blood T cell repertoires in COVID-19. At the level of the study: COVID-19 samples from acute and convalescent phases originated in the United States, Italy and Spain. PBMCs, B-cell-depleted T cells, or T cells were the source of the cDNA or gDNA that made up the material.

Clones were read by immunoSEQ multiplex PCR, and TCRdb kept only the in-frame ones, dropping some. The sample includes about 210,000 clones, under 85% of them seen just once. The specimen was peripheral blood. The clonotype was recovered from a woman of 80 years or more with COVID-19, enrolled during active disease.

The CDR3: CASSQGRAERGTEAFF. For the CDR3, the DNA is TGTGCCAGCTCACAGGGCAGGGCGGAGAGGGGGACTGAAGCTTTCTTT. This chain joins TRBV18 and TRBJ1-1, with a possible D match to TRBD1 (6 bases). CDR3 length: 16 residues. Germline CDR1 and CDR2: KGHSH and LQKENI. V lost 4 bases, J lost 5 bases, and 20 bases lay in between. Combining the CDR3 with reference TRBV18 and TRBJ1-1 gives the whole variable domain NAGVMQNPRHLVRRRGQEARLRCSPMKGHSHVYWYRQLPEEGLKFMVYLQKENIIDESGMPKERFSAEFPKEGPSILRIQQVVRGDSAAYFCASSQGRAERGTEAFFGQGTRLTVV.